These 30 T cell receptor beta chains came from one sample sequenced in a study of shared clonotypes between healthy human individuals. Positive CCR7 selection of CD45RO-negative cells yielded the naive CD8 cells, and terminally differentiated effector memory CD45RA+ cells were excluded. The table came from immunoSEQ multiplex PCR; TCRdb's copy has only in-frame clones and leaves some out. The sample has about 2 million clones, about 95% seen once; the top ten hold about 1.1%. The sample taken for sequencing was naive CD8+ T cells sorted from blood. The receptor source for this set is a man younger than 30 in good health.

This chain uses TRBV27 with TRBJ1-1; D remains unclear. Per the germline V gene, CDR1 is MNHEY and CDR2 is SMNVEV (reference sequence). The CDR3 loop spans 14 amino acids. Trimming took 4 bases from V and 0 from J, leaving 9 bases between them. The CDR3 here is CASSSAIMNTEAFF. In DNA, the CDR3 is TGTGCCAGCAGTTCCGCCATCATGAACACTGAAGCTTTCTTT.

The chain links TRBV6-5 to TRBJ1-5, with D hard to call. Germline V CDR1 and CDR2: MNHEY, SVGAGI. V lost 7 bases and J lost 0, with 13 bases in between. The CDR3 is made up of 15 amino acids. The CDR3 DNA follows: TGTGCCAGCAAATCAGGTAGATATAGCAATCAGCCCCAGCATTTT. Its translation: CASKSGRYSNQPQHF.

V and J are TRBV7-9 and TRBJ1-1; D not resolved. The CDR3 covers 15 residues. Germline assignment: CDR1 SEHNR and CDR2 FQNEAQ (reference sequence). Trimming left V 3 bases short and J 2 bases short, with 13 bases between. The CDR3 sequence is CASSFPQSYNTEAFF. For the CDR3, the DNA is TGTGCCAGCAGCTTTCCACAGAGCTACAACACTGAAGCTTTCTTT.

The chain combines TRBV27 with TRBJ2-1; 14 positions match TRBD2. J gave up 8 bases and V 3 bases, and 12 bases lay outside the gene matches. The CDR3 consists of 18 residues. Germline CDR1 and CDR2: MNHEY and SMNVEV (reference sequence). The chain's CDR3 is CASSLAPPGLAGDYEQFF. CDR3 DNA: TGTGCCAGCAGTTTGGCCCCCCCGGGACTAGCGGGAGACTATGAGCAGTTCTTC.

Notes on this clone: Other DNA sequences of this sample code for an identical CDR3. This chain uses TRBV12-5 with TRBJ2-7; D is possibly TRBD2 (5 bases). Germline-derived CDR1 and CDR2 are LGHNT and FRNRAP. V was clipped by 6 bases and J by 3 bases, with 12 bases between them. The CDR3 is made up of 13 amino acids. CDR3: CASGLAPGYEQYF. The DNA of the CDR3 is TGTGCTAGTGGCCTAGCCCCAGGCTACGAGCAGTACTTC.

CDR3 DNA sequence: TGCGCCAGCAGCCAAGGACCGGGTGGTGAGCAGTACTTC. Its translation is CASSQGPGGEQYF. The gene calls are TRBV4-1 and TRBJ2-7, with D unclear. The ends were cut back, 1 base at V and 7 bases at J, with 11 bases in the middle. The CDR3 is 13 residues long. Germline CDR1 and CDR2: MGHRA and YSYEKL.

The rearrangement links TRBV5-1 to TRBJ2-2, with 9 bases lining up with TRBD1. V lost 4 bases to trimming and J lost 2 bases; unmatched junction nucleotides: 9. The CDR3 sequence is 17 residues long. Germline V gene lookup returns CDR1 SGHRS and CDR2 YFSETQ. CDR3 residues: CASSPGQGGFNTGELFF. The CDR3 DNA reads as TGCGCCAGCAGCCCGGGACAGGGAGGATTCAACACCGGGGAGCTGTTTTTT.

In DNA, the CDR3 is TGTGCCAGCAGCTCCAAACAGGGAGGGAACACTGAAGCTTTCTTT. This sequence encodes CASSSKQGGNTEAFF. V and J are TRBV7-2 and TRBJ1-1; a possible D gene is TRBD1 (6 bases). The ends were cut back, 4 bases at V and 1 base at J, with 13 bases in the middle. The CDR3 runs to 15 residues. CDR1 is SGHTA and CDR2 is FQGNSA in the germline V gene.

The rearrangement joins TRBV5-4 to TRBJ2-1, with 9 bases aligning to TRBD1. This CDR3 comprises 12 residues. Germline CDR1 reads SGHNT; CDR2 reads YYREEE (reference sequence). The junction had 4 bases not matched to a gene; V was cut back by 6 bases and J by 9 bases. CDR3: CASKTGGSEQFF. The CDR3 nucleotides are TGTGCCAGCAAAACAGGGGGCAGTGAGCAGTTCTTC.

About this clone itself: Within the sample, other DNA sequences also encode this same CDR3. The chain employs TRBV29-1 and TRBJ2-3; D is unclear. This CDR3 is 11 amino acids long. Germline values: CDR1 SQVTM, CDR2 ANQGSEA. The ends were cut back, 3 bases at V and 2 bases at J, with 3 bases in the middle. The CDR3 reads CSVEPTDTQYF. DNA of the CDR3: TGCAGCGTTGAGCCCACAGATACGCAGTATTTT.

The genes are TRBV7-9 and TRBJ1-2; D gene ambiguous. The germline V gene encodes CDR1 SEHNR and CDR2 FQNEAQ (reference sequence). The CDR3 spans 14 residues. With 8 bases removed from V and 6 bases from J, the gap between germline ends came to 19 bases. The CDR3 region has the DNA TGTGCCAGCGGAATGACGGGAAACCTTGATGGCTACACCTTC. It translates to CASGMTGNLDGYTF.

The gene calls are TRBV2 and TRBJ2-1; D uncertain. Germline CDR1 SNHLY, CDR2 FYNNEI. Trimming took 7 bases from V and 2 from J, leaving 9 bases between them. The CDR3 sequence is 13 residues long. As DNA, the CDR3 is TGTGCCAGCATGCGCGGTGCCTACAATGAGCAGTTCTTC. Amino acid sequence: CASMRGAYNEQFF.

For this clone: Other DNA variants within this sample encode the same CDR3. The chain is built from TRBV9 and TRBJ2-1, with D possibly being TRBD2 (5 bases). The germline gives CDR1 SGDLS, CDR2 YYNGEE. Trimming removed 3 bases at V and 6 bases at J, with 7 bases between. The CDR3 has 12 residues. The CDR3 DNA sequence: TGTGCCAGCAGCGGGGCGGGCAATGAGCAGTTCTTC. This encodes CASSGAGNEQFF.

The V call is TRBV4-1, the J call TRBJ1-6; TRBD1 matches 9 bases. Germline values: CDR1 MGHRA, CDR2 YSYEKL. The CDR3 consists of 17 residues. V lost 7 bases, J lost 0 bases, and 7 bases stayed unmatched. The CDR3 region has the DNA TGCGCCAGCAACAGGGACAGGGAGAGCTCCTATAATTCACCCCTCCACTTT. This translates into CASNRDRESSYNSPLHF.

The chain has TRBV28 and TRBJ2-7, with TRBD2 matching over 7 bases. This CDR3 is 14 amino acids long. CDR1 is MDHEN and CDR2 is SYDVKM in the germline V gene. The CDR3 reads CASCFAGETYEQYF. The CDR3 bases are TGTGCAAGCTGCTTCGCGGGGGAAACCTACGAGCAGTACTTC.

The rearrangement uses TRBV5-1 and TRBJ2-1, with 10 bases aligning to TRBD2. Germline lookup yields CDR1 SGHRS and CDR2 YFSETQ. The CDR3 loop spans 17 amino acids. The junction had 10 bases not matched to a gene; V was cut back by 3 bases and J by 4 bases. CDR3 DNA: TGCGCCAGCAGCTCCCCTACTAGCGGGGCTTTTTACAATGAGCAGTTCTTC. Translating it yields CASSSPTSGAFYNEQFF. The complete variable domain, with remaining parts taken from reference TRBV5-1 and TRBJ2-1, reads KAGVTQTPRYLIKTRGQQVTLSCSPISGHRSVSWYQQTPGQGLQFLFEYFSETQRNKGNFPGRFSGRQFSNSRSEMNVSTLELGDSALYLCASSSPTSGAFYNEQFFGPGTRLTVL.

This rearrangement joins TRBV5-4 to TRBJ2-1, with 8 bases aligning to TRBD2. V shed 4 bases, J shed 8 bases, and the junction held 8 bases outside the gene matches. The CDR3 sequence is 14 residues long. Germline V gives CDR1 SGHNT, CDR2 YYREEE (reference sequence). The CDR3 nucleotides read TGTGCCAGCAGCCCGGGACTAGGGATCGATGAGCAGTTCTTC. Encoded protein: CASSPGLGIDEQFF.

The chain joins TRBV11-1 to TRBJ2-5; the D is unclear. CDR3 length equals 11 residues. Deletions cut 2 bases from V and 4 bases from J, with 2 bases between. The V gene's germline CDR1 is SGHAT and CDR2 FQDESV (reference sequence). The CDR3 DNA reads TGTGCCAGCAGCTTAACAGAGACCCAGTACTTC. Amino acid sequence: CASSLTETQYF.

Worth noting for this clone: The sample contains more than one DNA sequence encoding this CDR3. The chain uses TRBV4-1 and TRBJ2-7; D remains unclear. Germline V gene sequence: CDR1 MGHRA, CDR2 YSYEKL. The CDR3 consists of 13 residues. Trimming removed 4 bases at V and 0 bases at J, with 7 bases between. CDR3 in amino acids: CASSPTVSYEQYF. CDR3 DNA sequence: TGCGCCAGCAGCCCGACGGTCTCCTACGAGCAGTACTTC.

In regard to this clone: Different DNA sequences within this sample yield the same CDR3. The chain joins TRBV6-5 to TRBJ1-4; tentative D call: TRBD1 (5 bases). Germline V gives CDR1 MNHEY, CDR2 SVGAGI. This CDR3 has 15 amino acids. Trimming shortened V by 0 bases and J by 3 bases, and 8 bases separated the two germline ends. CDR3 in amino acids: CASSYSTGANEKLFF. Written as DNA, the CDR3 is TGTGCCAGCAGTTACTCGACGGGGGCTAATGAAAAACTGTTTTTT.

The CDR3 reads CSVEKRLSSYNEQFF. The CDR3, as DNA: TGCAGCGTTGAGAAGCGGTTAAGCTCCTACAATGAGCAGTTCTTC. The chain uses TRBV29-1 and TRBJ2-1; possible D gene TRBD2, 5 bases. This CDR3 has 15 amino acids. The germline V gene encodes CDR1 SQVTM and CDR2 ANQGSEA. V lost 3 bases and J 0 bases, leaving 12 bases between the germline ends.

The J gene is TRBJ1-2, the V gene TRBV5-6; D is ambiguous. The germline V gene encodes CDR1 SGHDT and CDR2 YYEEEE. Trimming stripped 0 bases from V and 2 bases from J, with 14 bases between. This CDR3 is 16 amino acids long. This chain's CDR3 is CASSLDIDKFNYGYTF. DNA of the CDR3: TGTGCCAGCAGCTTGGATATTGACAAGTTCAACTATGGCTACACCTTC.

Comments on this clone: Other DNA variants within this sample encode the same CDR3. The rearrangement uses TRBV30 and TRBJ2-7; D gene ambiguous. Trimming removed 2 bases at V and 1 base at J, with 9 bases between. Germline CDR1 GTSNPN, CDR2 SVGIG (reference sequence). The CDR3 is 13 amino acids. This CDR3 reads CAWSLAGSYEQYF. Written as DNA, the CDR3 is TGTGCCTGGAGTTTGGCCGGTTCCTACGAGCAGTACTTC. The whole variable domain, remainder taken from reference TRBV30 and TRBJ2-7, is SQTIHQWPATLVQPVGSPLSLECTVEGTSNPNLYWYRQAAGRGLQLLFYSVGIGQISSEVPQNLSASRPQDRQFILSSKKLLLSDSGFYLCAWSLAGSYEQYFGPGTRLTVT.

This clone was counted only a few times. This rearrangement joins TRBV28 to TRBJ2-4; D unresolved. V shed 4 bases and J shed 7 bases, with 2 bases lying between them. The germline gives CDR1 MDHEN, CDR2 SYDVKM. This CDR3 spans 10 amino acids. The CDR3 here is CASSSNIQYF. The CDR3 nucleotides read TGTGCCAGCAGTTCCAACATTCAGTACTTC. Full variable domain (missing parts from reference TRBV28 and TRBJ2-4): DVKVTQSSRYLVKRTGEKVFLECVQDMDHENMFWYRQDPGLGLRLIYFSYDVKMKEKGDIPEGYSVSREKKERFSLILESASTNQTSMYLCASSSNIQYFGAGTRLSVL.

The V gene is TRBV30, the J gene TRBJ2-2; D gene uncertain. Looked up from germline, CDR1 is GTSNPN and CDR2 is SVGIG (reference sequence). Trimming pared 5 bases from V and 0 bases from J, leaving 7 bases between. The CDR3 length is 13 residues. CDR3 DNA sequence: TGTGCCTGGGCGATAACGAACACCGGGGAGCTGTTTTTT. Protein sequence: CAWAITNTGELFF.

The rearrangement links TRBV29-1 to TRBJ1-2; no definite D call. Trimming pared 4 bases from V and 4 bases from J, leaving 13 bases between. CDR3 length: 13 residues. Germline V CDR1 and CDR2: SQVTM, ANQGSEA. The CDR3 DNA sequence: TGCAGCGTTGGCTGGGCTGAGGGCTATGGCTACACCTTC. As protein: CSVGWAEGYGYTF.

As concerns this clone: Other nucleotide sequences from this sample produce the same CDR3. The chain combines TRBV9 with TRBJ2-1; 11 nucleotides align to TRBD2. Germline CDR1 reads SGDLS; CDR2 reads YYNGEE. The junction had 3 bases not matched to a gene; V was cut back by 0 bases and J by 4 bases. This CDR3 is 16 amino acids long. The CDR3 reads CASSVGSGREYNEQFF. The CDR3 bases are TGTGCCAGCAGCGTAGGTAGCGGGAGGGAATACAATGAGCAGTTCTTC.

V and J are TRBV27 and TRBJ1-1; no clear D. V gave up 0 bases and J gave up 4 bases, with 9 bases separating them. The V gene's germline CDR1 is MNHEY and CDR2 SMNVEV (reference sequence). The CDR3 contains 14 residues. The CDR3 here is CASSLSEGVTEAFF. The DNA of the CDR3 is TGTGCCAGCAGTTTATCCGAGGGAGTCACTGAAGCTTTCTTT.

The chain recombines TRBV27 with TRBJ2-2; 7 nucleotides agree with TRBD2. The V and J ends lost 5 bases and 5 bases, in that order; junction bases with no gene match: 17. This CDR3 has 18 amino acids. Germline-derived CDR1 and CDR2 are MNHEY and SMNVEV (reference sequence). The DNA of the CDR3 is TGTGCCAGCAGTCCACCGTATATTTGGGAGGGCCAAACCGGGGAGCTGTTTTTT. It is translated as CASSPPYIWEGQTGELFF.

This chain uses TRBV5-6 with TRBJ2-5; D might be TRBD1 (7 bases). Trimming removed 4 bases at V and 4 bases at J, with 11 bases between. This CDR3 spans 13 amino acids. Germline-derived CDR1 and CDR2 are SGHDT and YYEEEE. This CDR3 is CASSRGTVETQYF. CDR3 in DNA: TGTGCCAGCAGCCGCGGGACAGTAGAGACCCAGTACTTC.